This T cell receptor beta chain is from a study of CD8+ T cells in alopecia areata. As to treatment: oral pan-JAK inhibitor, 5-10 mg twice daily. From PBMCs, CD4+ and CD8+ T cells were sorted. Points on this clone: Its antigen is as yet unknown.

Investigators isolated RNA and reverse transcribed it into cDNA to act as the sequencing template. Clones were sequenced by immunoSEQ multiplex PCR, and TCRdb holds only the in-frame ones, with some missing. This table has 190,000 or so clones, 50% to 60% appearing once. The germline CDR1 and CDR2 sequences are MNHNS and SASEGT. The CDR3 loop spans 14 amino acids. Trimming took 7 bases from V and 2 from J, leaving 14 bases between them. Study conclusions and caveats: Mice gave a clearer picture of TCR sharing than patients did, possibly for HLA-related reasons.

The gene calls are TRBV6-1 and TRBJ2-5; possible D gene TRBD1, 6 bases. The source of this sequence is a human donor with alopecia areata. Material: CD4+ T cells sorted from blood, obtained at week 4, from a patient treated with tofacitinib. The CDR3 region is CASTRRGFQETQYF. The CDR3 nucleotides read TGTGCCAGCACCCGCAGGGGCTTTCAAGAGACCCAGTACTTC.